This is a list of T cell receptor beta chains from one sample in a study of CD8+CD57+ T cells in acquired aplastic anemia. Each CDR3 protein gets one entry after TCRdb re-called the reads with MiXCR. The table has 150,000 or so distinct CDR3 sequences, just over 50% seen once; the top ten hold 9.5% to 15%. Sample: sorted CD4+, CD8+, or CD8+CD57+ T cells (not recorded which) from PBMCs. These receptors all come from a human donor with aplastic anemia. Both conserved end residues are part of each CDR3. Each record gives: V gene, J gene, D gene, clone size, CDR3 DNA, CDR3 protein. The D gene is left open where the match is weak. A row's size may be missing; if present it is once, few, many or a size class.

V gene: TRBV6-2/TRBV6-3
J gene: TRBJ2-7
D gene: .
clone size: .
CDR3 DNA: TGTGCCAGCAGGGACGGCTCCTACGAGCAGTACTTC
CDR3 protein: CASRDGSYEQYF

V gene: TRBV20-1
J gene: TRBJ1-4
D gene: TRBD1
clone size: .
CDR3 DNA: TGCAGTGCTAGGGACAGGACTGAAAAACTGTTTTTT
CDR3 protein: CSARDRTEKLFF

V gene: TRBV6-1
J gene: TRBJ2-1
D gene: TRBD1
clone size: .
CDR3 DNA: TGTGCCAGCAGGTTCCGGGACAGATCCTACAATGAGCAGTTCTTC
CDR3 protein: CASRFRDRSYNEQFF

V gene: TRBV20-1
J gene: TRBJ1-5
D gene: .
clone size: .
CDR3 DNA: TGCAGTGCTAGGGAAATGGGGGGACGGGGGCATTTT
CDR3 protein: CSAREMGGRGHF

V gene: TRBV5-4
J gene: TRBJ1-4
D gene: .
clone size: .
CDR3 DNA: TGTGCCAGCAGCTTGAGTAAAGGGGAAGGGAAACTGTTTTTT
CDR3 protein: CASSLSKGEGKLFF

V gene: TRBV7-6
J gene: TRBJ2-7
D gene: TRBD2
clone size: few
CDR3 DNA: TGTGCCAGCAGCTCGACTAGCGGGAGAGGCGAGCAGTACTTC
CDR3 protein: CASSSTSGRGEQYF

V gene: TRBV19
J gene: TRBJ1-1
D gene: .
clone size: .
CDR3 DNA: TGTGCCAGTAGTATCCAAGGGAACACTGAAGCTTTCTTT
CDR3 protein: CASSIQGNTEAFF

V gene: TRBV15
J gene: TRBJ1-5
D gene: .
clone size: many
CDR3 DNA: TGTGCCACCAGCAGAGATGGTGGCTACAATCAGCCCCAGCATTTT
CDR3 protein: CATSRDGGYNQPQHF

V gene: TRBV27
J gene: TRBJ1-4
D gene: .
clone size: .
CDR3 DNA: TGTGCCAGCAGGCATACAGGGTTGGCTCATGAAAAACTGTTTTTT
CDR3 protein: CASRHTGLAHEKLFF

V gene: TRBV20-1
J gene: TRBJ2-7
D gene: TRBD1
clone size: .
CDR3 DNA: TGCAGTGCCGAGTTCAGGGGGCGTGTCGTCGACGAGCAGTACTTC
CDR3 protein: CSAEFRGRVVDEQYF

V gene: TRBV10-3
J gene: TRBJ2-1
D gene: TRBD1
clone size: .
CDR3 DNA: TGTGCCATCAGTGAGCGAGGGGGCATCAACAATGAGCAGTTCTTC
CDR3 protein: CAISERGGINNEQFF

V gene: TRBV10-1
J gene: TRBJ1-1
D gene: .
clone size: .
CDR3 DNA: TGCGCCAGCAGTGAGTCGTCTTGGGAGAACACTGAAGCTTTCTTT
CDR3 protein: CASSESSWENTEAFF

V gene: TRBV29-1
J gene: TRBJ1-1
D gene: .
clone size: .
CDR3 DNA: TGCAGCGTTGGATCCCAAGCTTTCTTT
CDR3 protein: CSVGSQAFF

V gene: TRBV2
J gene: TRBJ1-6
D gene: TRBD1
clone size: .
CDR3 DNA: TGTGCCAGCACGGGACAGGGCCGGCTAAATTCACCCCTCCACTTT
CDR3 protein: CASTGQGRLNSPLHF

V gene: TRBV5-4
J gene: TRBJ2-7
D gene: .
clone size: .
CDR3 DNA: TGTGCCAGCAGCTTCGGCCTTACCTACGAGCAGTACTTC
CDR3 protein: CASSFGLTYEQYF

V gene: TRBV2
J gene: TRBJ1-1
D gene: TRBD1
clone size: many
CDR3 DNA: TGTGCCAGCGGACAGGGTTTGAACACTGAAGCTTTCTTT
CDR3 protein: CASGQGLNTEAFF